The 5 T cell receptor beta chains presented below share a single source sample, sequenced in a study of blood T cell repertoires in COVID-19. The repertoire was sequenced with immunoSEQ multiplex PCR; TCRdb's copy has only in-frame clones and lacks some. The sample shows around 110,000 clones, around 86% of them seen only once. Sequenced: peripheral blood. All receptors come from a man aged 35-49 years with acute or convalescent COVID-19.

V is TRBV12-3 or TRBV12-4 and J is TRBJ2-7; D perhaps matches TRBD2 (5 bases). V was trimmed by 6 bases and J by 6 bases, leaving 12 bases between them. The CDR3 is made up of 12 amino acids. CDR3 in DNA: TGTGCCAGCAGGTTGGAGGCAGGCGAGCAGTACTTC. Amino acids: CASRLEAGEQYF.

This chain links TRBV9 with TRBJ1-4, with TRBD1 matching over 7 bases. Germline-derived CDR1 and CDR2 are SGDLS and YYNGEE. Trimming took 3 bases from V and 14 from J; bases not matched to a gene: 10. This CDR3 contains 13 residues. The CDR3 loop is CASSDRDSTLLFF. The CDR3 coding sequence is TGTGCCAGCAGCGACCGGGACAGCACGTTGCTGTTTTTT. The variable domain in full, with the rest retrieved from reference TRBV9 and TRBJ1-4, is DSGVTQTPKHLITATGQRVTLRCSPRSGDLSVYWYQQSLDQGLQFLIQYYNGEERAKGNILERFSAQQFPDLHSELNLSSLELGDSALYFCASSDRDSTLLFFGSGTQLSVL.

This rearrangement joins TRBV29-1 to TRBJ2-2, with TRBD1 matching over 8 bases. The germline V gene encodes CDR1 SQVTM and CDR2 ANQGSEA. The J segment lost 2 bases and the V segment lost 7 bases, leaving 3 bases of the junction unmatched. The CDR3 has 13 amino acids. CDR3 DNA sequence: TGCAGCGCAGACAGGGGCAACACCGGGGAGCTGTTTTTT. Its protein product is CSADRGNTGELFF.

The gene calls are TRBV5-5 and TRBJ2-3; D call uncertain. V dropped 0 bases and J dropped 0 bases, with 8 bases sitting between them. CDR1 is SGHKS and CDR2 is YYEKEE in the germline V gene (reference sequence). This CDR3 has 15 residues. Here the CDR3 DNA reads TGTGCCAGCAGCTTGGATGGCGGTAGCACAGATACGCAGTATTTT. It encodes CASSLDGGSTDTQYF.

The chain uses TRBV7-9 and TRBJ1-4, with TRBD1 matching 8 bases. This CDR3 region has 17 residues. The ends lost 4 bases at V and 1 base at J; junction bases unmatched: 8. From germline, CDR1 is SEHNR and CDR2 FQNEAQ (reference sequence). CDR3 nucleotide sequence: TGTGCCAGCAGCTCCTCACCGGGACAGGAAACTAATGAAAAACTGTTTTTT. It yields the protein CASSSSPGQETNEKLFF.